Below are 31 T cell receptor beta chains sequenced from a single sample in a study of early T cells in non-severe SARS-CoV-2 infection. TCRdb passed the 5' RACE reads through MiXCR, listing each CDR3 protein once. The table has tens of thousands of distinct CDR3 sequences, approximately 10% seen once. What was sequenced was whole blood. The receptors come from an adult who was a healthcare worker with PCR-confirmed SARS-CoV-2 infection or an uninfected control (not recorded which).

In this sample, this clonotype turned up a few times. J is TRBJ1-5 and V is TRBV7-9; TRBD1 is a possible D gene (5 bases). The CDR3 contains 13 residues. V lost 5 bases and J lost 5, with 10 bases in between. Germline V lookup: CDR1 SEHNR, CDR2 FQNEAQ (reference sequence). DNA of the CDR3: TGTGCCAGCAGCCTCCAGGGAGATCAGCCCCAGCATTTT. Its protein is CASSLQGDQPQHF.

In its sample, this clonotype was seen a few times. V gene TRBV5-1 combines with J gene TRBJ2-7, with 11 bases lining up with TRBD2. This CDR3 has 14 residues. Germline CDR1 and CDR2: SGHRS and YFSETQ. Trimming at V came to 4 bases and at J to 5 bases, leaving 5 bases not matched to a gene. In DNA, the CDR3 is TGCGCCAGCAGCCAGGGACTAGCGGCGAACGAGCAGTACTTC. It specifies CASSQGLAANEQYF.

The chain carries TRBV12-3 or TRBV12-4 and TRBJ2-7; maybe TRBD2 (6 bases). V lost 5 bases to trimming and J lost 3 bases, with 14 bases between them. This CDR3 is built from 14 residues. Here the CDR3 DNA reads TGTGCCAGCAGTCTCCGGGGGAATCACTACGAGCAGTACTTC. This sequence encodes CASSLRGNHYEQYF.

This clonotype was found a few times. The chain carries TRBV4-1 and TRBJ2-7, with 9 bases matching TRBD2. V lost 0 bases to trimming and J lost 6 bases; unmatched junction nucleotides: 12. The germline CDR1 and CDR2 sequences are MGHRA and YSYEKL. This CDR3 is built from 17 residues. The CDR3 here is CASSQDAAGGPFREQYF. The CDR3 nucleotides are TGCGCCAGCAGCCAAGACGCGGCGGGAGGGCCTTTCCGCGAGCAGTACTTC.

This sequence joins TRBV30 and TRBJ2-2; 8 bases are shared with TRBD2. This CDR3 contains 15 residues. J lost 3 bases, V lost 0 bases, and 3 bases had no gene match. CDR1 GTSNPN and CDR2 SVGIG come from the germline V gene (reference sequence). The CDR3 DNA reads TGTGCCTGGAGTGTTGGGCGGGAGGACACCGGGGAGCTGTTTTTT. Amino acid sequence: CAWSVGREDTGELFF.

The rearrangement links TRBV5-1 to TRBJ2-5; D is undetermined. This CDR3 contains 12 residues. Germline V gene sequence: CDR1 SGHRS, CDR2 YFSETQ. Between the trimmed V and J ends, which lost 4 bases and 3 bases, there was a span of 7 bases. CDR3 bases: TGCGCCAGCAGCCCAGAAAAAGAGACCCAGTACTTC. Translating it yields CASSPEKETQYF.

This clonotype was seen ten or more times. This chain uses TRBV7-9 with TRBJ2-5, with D hard to call. V was trimmed by 3 bases and J by 2 bases, leaving 7 bases between them. CDR3 length: 13 amino acids. Germline V gene data show CDR1 as SEHNR and CDR2 as FQNEAQ (reference sequence). CDR3 bases: TGTGCCAGCAGCTTTGCCAGACAAGAGACCCAGTACTTC. This gives the protein CASSFARQETQYF. The full variable domain, completed using reference TRBV7-9 and TRBJ2-5, is DTGVSQNPRHKITKRGQNVTFRCDPISEHNRLYWYRQTLGQGPEFLTYFQNEAQLEKSRLLSDRFSAERPKGSFSTLEIQRTEQGDSAMYLCASSFARQETQYFGPGTRLLVL.

The rearrangement joins TRBV28 to TRBJ2-1; D gene uncertain. Trimming left V 1 base short and J 8 bases short, with 18 bases between. The length of the CDR3 is 16 residues. From germline, CDR1 is MDHEN and CDR2 SYDVKM. This CDR3 is CASSLSGSARGYEQFF. The CDR3, as DNA: TGTGCCAGCAGTTTATCAGGAAGCGCCAGAGGCTATGAGCAGTTCTTC.

The genes are TRBV6-2 or TRBV6-3 and TRBJ2-7, with TRBD1 matching over 9 bases. The CDR3 covers 15 residues. The V segment lost 3 bases and the J segment 3 bases; nucleotides outside the gene matches: 6. The V gene's germline CDR1 is MNHEY and CDR2 SVGEGT. CDR3 coding DNA: TGTGCCAGCAGTTATTCCGGGACAGGGAACTACGAGCAGTACTTC. Amino acids: CASSYSGTGNYEQYF.

The chain joins TRBV7-2 to TRBJ2-2; unclear D gene. Germline V gives CDR1 SGHTA, CDR2 FQGNSA. Trimming cost V 6 bases and J 4 bases, with 9 bases left between them. This CDR3 region has 13 residues. The CDR3 DNA reads as TGTGCCAGCAGTCGGGTAGTCACCGGGGAGCTGTTTTTT. This encodes CASSRVVTGELFF. Using reference TRBV7-2 and TRBJ2-2 for the parts outside the CDR3, the full variable domain is GAGVSQSPSNKVTEKGKDVELRCDPISGHTALYWYRQSLGQGLEFLIYFQGNSAPDKSGLPSDRFSAERTGGSVSTLTIQRTQQEDSAVYLCASSRVVTGELFFGEGSRLTVL.

This clonotype was counted between two and nine times. CDR3 sequence reads: CASSPGTALSAEAFF. CDR3 in DNA: TGTGCCAGCAGTCCCGGGACAGCCCTATCGGCTGAAGCTTTCTTT. This chain joins TRBV27 and TRBJ1-1, with 7 positions matching TRBD1. The CDR3 runs to 15 residues. Germline lookup yields CDR1 MNHEY and CDR2 SMNVEV (reference sequence). V lost 5 bases, J lost 6 bases, and 12 bases stayed unmatched.

The chain is built from TRBV13 and TRBJ2-7; the match to TRBD2 covers 8 bases. This CDR3 has 14 amino acids. CDR1 is PRHDT, CDR2 FYEKMQ, per germline (reference sequence). The V segment lost 3 bases and the J segment 6 bases; nucleotides outside the gene matches: 7. The CDR3 DNA follows: TGTGCCAGCAGCTTTTCCGGGCTAGCGGGCGAGCAGTACTTC. Protein: CASSFSGLAGEQYF.

This clonotype was seen many times. The chain links TRBV5-1 to TRBJ2-7; 9 bases line up with TRBD1. After removal of 4 bases from V and 1 base from J, the junction contained 6 bases not matched to a gene. Germline CDR1 is SGHRS and CDR2 is YFSETQ. The CDR3 length is 15 residues. The CDR3 sequence: CASSPGGTGSYEQYF. CDR3 sequence (DNA): TGCGCCAGCAGCCCCGGCGGGACAGGGTCCTACGAGCAGTACTTC.

The chain uses TRBV10-3 and TRBJ1-4; D is undetermined. CDR3 length: 13 residues. CDR1 and CDR2 from the germline V gene are ENHRY and SYGVKD. Trimming removed 7 bases at V and 10 bases at J, with 16 bases between. The CDR3: CAIKSDGWGKLFF. DNA for the CDR3: TGTGCCATCAAGAGCGACGGATGGGGAAAACTGTTTTTT.

The V call is TRBV6-6, the J call TRBJ1-6; possible D gene TRBD1, 6 bases. Germline CDR1 MNHNY, CDR2 SVGAGI (reference sequence). The germline V and J ends were trimmed by 0 bases and 5 bases, with 11 bases remaining between them. The CDR3 has 16 residues. The CDR3, as DNA: TGTGCCAGCAGTTACTCCCCCGGACAGAATAATTCACCCCTCCACTTT. Its protein is CASSYSPGQNNSPLHF.

This chain joins TRBV5-1 and TRBJ2-7; D is perhaps TRBD1 or TRBD2 (5 bases each). V lost 4 bases and J 6 bases, leaving 17 bases between the germline ends. The CDR3 sequence is 14 residues long. CDR1 SGHRS and CDR2 YFSETQ come from the germline V gene. CDR3 coding DNA: TGCGCCAGCAGCCCCGGGACCGGCGGGTCCGAGCAGTACTTC. The encoded protein is CASSPGTGGSEQYF.

This clonotype was detected only a few times. The rearrangement joins TRBV5-8 to TRBJ1-5; no definite D call. The V gene lost 0 bases and the J gene lost 4 bases, with 5 bases spanning the gap. Germline V gene data show CDR1 as SGHTS and CDR2 as YDEGEE. The CDR3 has 13 residues. CDR3 nucleotide sequence: TGTGCCAGCAGCTTGGACCGAAATCAGCCCCAGCATTTT. The encoded protein is CASSLDRNQPQHF.

The rearrangement uses TRBV7-2 and TRBJ2-3; 7 positions match TRBD1. With V trimmed by 4 bases and J by 2 bases, 3 bases remained unmatched. The germline V gene encodes CDR1 SGHTA and CDR2 FQGNSA. This CDR3 region has 14 residues. The CDR3 spells CASSSTGDTDTQYF. The DNA for the CDR3 is TGTGCCAGCAGCTCAACAGGGGACACAGATACGCAGTATTTT.

This clonotype was seen repeatedly, ten times or more. The chain joins TRBV14 to TRBJ2-3, with 9 bases aligning to TRBD2. V dropped 3 bases and J dropped 0; count of bases not matched to a gene: 7. Germline CDR1 SGHDN, CDR2 FVKESK. CDR3 size: 17 residues. CDR3 amino acids: CASSQPLAGTSTDTQYF. In nucleotides, the CDR3 is TGTGCCAGCAGCCAGCCCCTAGCGGGGACTAGCACAGATACGCAGTATTTT.

This clonotype has a count of ten or more. V usage is TRBV18 and J usage is TRBJ1-4; 12 nucleotides line up with TRBD1. The CDR3 is made up of 14 amino acids. Germline CDR1 reads KGHSH; CDR2 reads LQKENI. V shed 2 bases, J shed 8 bases, and the junction held 0 bases outside the gene matches. CDR3: CASSPGTGGEKLFF. CDR3 DNA: TGTGCCAGCTCACCAGGGACAGGGGGCGAAAAACTGTTTTTT.

This clonotype came up a few times. The chain recombines TRBV24-1 with TRBJ2-5, with 9 bases lining up with TRBD2. Trimming removed 1 base from V and 4 bases from J; junction bases left unmatched: 6. This CDR3 has 16 residues. Germline CDR1 KGHDR, CDR2 SFDVKD. CDR3: CATSDLRREGTETQYF. The CDR3 coding sequence is TGTGCCACCAGTGATTTACGGCGGGAGGGCACAGAGACCCAGTACTTC.

This clonotype has a count of ten or more. The chain has TRBV6-1 and TRBJ1-4; D not certain. CDR1 and CDR2 (germline): MNHNS, SASEGT. V lost 6 bases to trimming and J lost 4 bases, with 12 bases between them. There are 14 residues in the CDR3. The CDR3 nucleotides read TGTGCCAGCAGCCGCCGTCCGGGTAATGAAAAACTGTTTTTT. It specifies CASSRRPGNEKLFF.

The rearrangement links TRBV7-2 to TRBJ2-1; a possible D gene is TRBD2 (8 bases). CDR3 length: 20 amino acids. The V gene lost 5 bases and the J gene lost 1 base, with 27 bases spanning the gap. The germline V gene encodes CDR1 SGHTA and CDR2 FQGNSA. CDR3: CASSQRGHSGNGVSYNEQFF. The CDR3 DNA follows: TGTGCCAGCAGCCAAAGGGGGCATAGCGGGAACGGGGTGTCCTACAATGAGCAGTTCTTC.

The CDR3, as DNA: TGTGCCAGCGCGGAAGCGGGAAACTTGGTGGGCGAGCAGTACTTC. It specifies CASAEAGNLVGEQYF. The J gene is TRBJ2-7, the V gene TRBV6-2 or TRBV6-3, with TRBD2 matching 7 bases. Germline CDR1 MNHEY, CDR2 SVGEGT. The J segment lost 6 bases and the V segment lost 8 bases, leaving 16 bases of the junction unmatched. CDR3 length: 15 residues.

This clonotype was counted at least ten times. The chain links TRBV10-3 to TRBJ2-7; 7 nucleotides agree with TRBD1. Germline V CDR1 and CDR2: ENHRY, SYGVKD. The V gene end was trimmed by 8 bases and the J gene end by 3 bases; junction bases not matched to a gene: 4. The CDR3 has 12 amino acids. CDR3: CAIGDRDYEQYF. Written as DNA, the CDR3 is TGTGCCATCGGGGACAGAGACTACGAGCAGTACTTC.

The chain links TRBV6-6 to TRBJ2-7; D tentatively reads TRBD1 or TRBD2 (5 bases each). The germline CDR1 and CDR2 sequences are MNHNY and SVGAGI (reference sequence). V lost 0 bases and J lost 4, with 10 bases in between. This CDR3 region has 14 residues. CDR3 DNA: TGTGCCAGCAGTTACTCAGGGACCTTATACGAGCAGTACTTC. It translates to CASSYSGTLYEQYF.

The chain recombines TRBV18 with TRBJ2-7; no firm D call. Trimming removed 0 bases from V and 2 bases from J, with 8 bases in between. Germline V lookup: CDR1 KGHSH, CDR2 LQKENI. This CDR3 region has 14 residues. The CDR3 protein is CASSPPNLPYEQYF. CDR3 bases: TGTGCCAGCTCACCACCGAACCTTCCCTACGAGCAGTACTTC. Full variable domain (remainder filled in from reference TRBV18 and TRBJ2-7): NAGVMQNPRHLVRRRGQEARLRCSPMKGHSHVYWYRQLPEEGLKFMVYLQKENIIDESGMPKERFSAEFPKEGPSILRIQQVVRGDSAAYFCASSPPNLPYEQYFGPGTRLTVT.

This clonotype was seen only a few times. The rearrangement joins TRBV18 to TRBJ1-3; no reliable D call. Deletions cut 6 bases from V and 4 bases from J, with 19 bases between. CDR3 size: 16 residues. Germline values: CDR1 KGHSH, CDR2 LQKENI. CDR3 nucleotides: TGTGCCAGCTCGCAGGAACTAAGGCCAGCCGGAAACACCATATATTTT. Amino acids: CASSQELRPAGNTIYF.

The sample holds many counts of this clonotype. The chain has TRBV7-2 and TRBJ2-1; TRBD2 matches at 12 bases. The germline V gene encodes CDR1 SGHTA and CDR2 FQGNSA. V lost 1 base, J lost 9 bases, and 10 bases stayed unmatched. The CDR3 spans 17 residues. The CDR3 nucleotides read TGTGCCAGCAGCTTAGAAACTAGCGGGAGGTATGAGTCTGAGCAGTTCTTC. Protein product: CASSLETSGRYESEQFF.

This clonotype was observed many times. The chain combines TRBV7-9 with TRBJ2-1; the D gene is possibly TRBD2 (5 bases). There are 13 residues in the CDR3. Trimming removed 6 bases from V and 5 bases from J, with 11 bases in between. The V gene's germline CDR1 is SEHNR and CDR2 FQNEAQ (reference sequence). CDR3 region: CASSEGANNEQFF. Written as DNA, the CDR3 is TGTGCCAGCAGTGAGGGAGCGAACAATGAGCAGTTCTTC. Together with reference TRBV7-9 and TRBJ2-1, the CDR3 gives the full variable domain: DTGVSQNPRHKITKRGQNVTFRCDPISEHNRLYWYRQTLGQGPEFLTYFQNEAQLEKSRLLSDRFSAERPKGSFSTLEIQRTEQGDSAMYLCASSEGANNEQFFGPGTRLTVL.

This clonotype was detected a few times. This sequence joins TRBV7-2 and TRBJ2-5, with unresolved D. This CDR3 comprises 14 residues. Germline CDR1 and CDR2: SGHTA and FQGNSA. With 6 bases removed from V and 2 bases from J, the gap between germline ends came to 13 bases. Written as DNA, the CDR3 is TGTGCCAGCAGGAAAAAAACTCATCAAGAGACCCAGTACTTC. Translating it yields CASRKKTHQETQYF.